Sequencing of this TCR beta chain was carried out in a study of blood T cell repertoires in COVID-19. The CDR3 totals 15 residues. Trimming cost V 5 bases and J 4 bases, with 15 bases left between them. Germline CDR1 MDHEN, CDR2 SYDVKM. Original methodology: Quantification of nucleated cells was approximated via reference gene primer amplification. Method: immunoSEQ multiplex PCR; TCRdb's copy keeps in-frame clones and lacks some. That table supplies the V and J calls and clone size; D and trimming were determined from the DNA. The profile shows over 85,000 clones, 85% of them singletons. The gene calls are TRBV28 and TRBJ1-5; D might be TRBD1 (6 bases). This receptor was obtained from an elderly man with acute or convalescent COVID-19. Sequenced: peripheral blood. CDR3 region: CASSLGGARNQPQHF. The CDR3 DNA reads TGTGCCAGCAGTCTAGGGGGGGCAAGGAATCAGCCCCAGCATTTT.